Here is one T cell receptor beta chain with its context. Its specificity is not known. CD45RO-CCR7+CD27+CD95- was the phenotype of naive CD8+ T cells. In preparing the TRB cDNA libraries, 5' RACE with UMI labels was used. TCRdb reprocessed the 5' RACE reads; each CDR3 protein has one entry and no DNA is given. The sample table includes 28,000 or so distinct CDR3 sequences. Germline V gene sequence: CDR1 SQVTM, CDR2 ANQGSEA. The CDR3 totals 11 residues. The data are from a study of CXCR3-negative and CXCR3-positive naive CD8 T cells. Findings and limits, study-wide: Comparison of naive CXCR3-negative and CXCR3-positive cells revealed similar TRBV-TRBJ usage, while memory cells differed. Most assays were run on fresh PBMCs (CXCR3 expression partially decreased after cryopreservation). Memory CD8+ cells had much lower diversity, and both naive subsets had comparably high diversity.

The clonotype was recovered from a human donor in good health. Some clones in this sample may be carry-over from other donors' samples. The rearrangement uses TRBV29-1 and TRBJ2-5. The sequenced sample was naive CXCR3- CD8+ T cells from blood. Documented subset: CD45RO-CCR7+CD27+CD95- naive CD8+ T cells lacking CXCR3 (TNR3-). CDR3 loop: CSAWARGTQYF.